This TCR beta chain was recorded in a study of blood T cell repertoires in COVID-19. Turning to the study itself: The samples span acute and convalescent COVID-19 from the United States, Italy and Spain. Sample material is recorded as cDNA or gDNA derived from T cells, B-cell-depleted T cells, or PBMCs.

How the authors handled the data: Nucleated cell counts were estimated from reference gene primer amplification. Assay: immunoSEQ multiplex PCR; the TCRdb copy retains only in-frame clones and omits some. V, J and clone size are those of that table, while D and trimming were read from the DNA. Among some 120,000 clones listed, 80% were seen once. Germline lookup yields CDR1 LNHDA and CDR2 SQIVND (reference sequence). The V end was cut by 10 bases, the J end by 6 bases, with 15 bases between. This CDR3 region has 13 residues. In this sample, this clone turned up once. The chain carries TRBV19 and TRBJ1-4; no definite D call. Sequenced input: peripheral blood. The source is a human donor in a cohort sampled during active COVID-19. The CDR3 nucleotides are TGTGCCACTAGCCGGGGTGAGGATGAAAAACTGTTTTTT. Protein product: CATSRGEDEKLFF.